Each of the 32 T cell receptor beta chains below was sequenced from the same sample in a study of cytomegalovirus exposure and HLA in healthy donors. With 60 Vbeta and 13 Jbeta primers, the PCR was carried out. Method: immunoSEQ multiplex PCR; TCRdb's copy keeps in-frame clones and lacks some. Of 180,000 or so clones listed, roughly 77% are singletons. Sequencing used PBMCs. These receptors were taken from a woman aged 30 to 39 in good health and CMV-seropositive.

The chain carries TRBV4-1 and TRBJ2-7; weak D call: TRBD1 (7 bases). The V end was cut by 2 bases, the J end by 6 bases, with 14 bases between. The V gene's germline CDR1 is MGHRA and CDR2 YSYEKL. This CDR3 is 14 amino acids long. The CDR3 loop is CASSQRSQGGEQYF. CDR3 DNA: TGCGCCAGCAGCCAAAGGAGTCAGGGGGGCGAGCAGTACTTC.

V is TRBV19 and J is TRBJ2-2; D unresolved. The V end lost 6 bases, the J end lost 6 bases, and 5 bases lay between the germline ends. This CDR3 spans 11 amino acids. Germline-derived CDR1 and CDR2 are LNHDA and SQIVND (reference sequence). Here the CDR3 DNA reads TGTGCCAGTAGGGCCGCCGGGGAGCTGTTTTTT. This translates into CASRAAGELFF.

The chain carries TRBV5-1 and TRBJ2-5; D might be TRBD1 (6 bases). Germline V gene lookup returns CDR1 SGHRS and CDR2 YFSETQ. The CDR3 consists of 16 residues. V lost 9 bases and J 3 bases, leaving 24 bases between the germline ends. CDR3 bases: TGCGCCACCACTATACAGGGCCCCCCTTCCAAAGAGACCCAGTACTTC. It codes for CATTIQGPPSKETQYF.

V is TRBV19 and J is TRBJ1-1, with TRBD1 matching over 7 bases. Germline V lookup: CDR1 LNHDA, CDR2 SQIVND (reference sequence). This CDR3 spans 15 amino acids. V lost 4 bases and J lost 5; bases outside the gene matches: 10. The CDR3 DNA is TGTGCCAGTAGTAGAGCAGGGGGTAGGGAAACTGAAGCTTTCTTT. Its translation is CASSRAGGRETEAFF.

CDR3 DNA: TGTGCCAGCAGCGACAGGGCCGAGTATGGCTACACCTTC. Its translation is CASSDRAEYGYTF. The V and J genes are TRBV7-9 and TRBJ1-2; 7 bases are a match to TRBD1. J lost 5 bases, V lost 5 bases, and 5 bases had no gene match. Germline V gene data show CDR1 as SEHNR and CDR2 as FQNEAQ (reference sequence). The CDR3 is made up of 13 amino acids.

The chain uses TRBV9 and TRBJ2-7; TRBD1 matches 8 bases. The germline gives CDR1 SGDLS, CDR2 YYNGEE. The V and J ends lost 4 bases and 3 bases, in that order; junction bases with no gene match: 6. CDR3 size: 14 residues. The chain's CDR3 is CASSPGQGNYEQYF. The CDR3, as DNA: TGTGCCAGCAGCCCTGGACAGGGTAACTACGAGCAGTACTTC.

In regard to this clone: At one of its ends the junction is not consistent with the germline gene, which may arise from a read error. This chain connects TRBV7-2 to TRBJ2-7, with no clear D. CDR1 and CDR2 from the germline V gene are SGHTA and FQGNSA. This CDR3 comprises 16 residues. CDR3 in amino acids: CASSLDALQVSGEQYF. The CDR3 DNA follows: TGTGCCAGCAGTTTAGACGCACTCCAGGTTAGTGGCGAGCAGTACTTC.

The V and J genes are TRBV7-9 and TRBJ2-1; 10 bases match TRBD2. This CDR3 contains 16 residues. CDR1 is SEHNR and CDR2 is FQNEAQ in the germline V gene (reference sequence). Trimming took 2 bases from V and 4 from J; bases not matched to a gene: 5. DNA for the CDR3: TGTGCCAGCAGCTTAAGGGAACTAGCGGGGTACAATGAGCAGTTCTTC. Protein: CASSLRELAGYNEQFF.

The rearrangement links TRBV18 to TRBJ2-5; a weak D match, TRBD1 (6 bases). The germline V gene has CDR1 KGHSH and CDR2 LQKENI. V lost 5 bases and J lost 13, with 20 bases in between. The CDR3 consists of 13 residues. The CDR3 DNA sequence: TGTGCCAGCTCAAGAATTACAGGGTTAGAGCTGTACTTC. As protein: CASSRITGLELYF.

A single count supports this clone. The chain recombines TRBV27 with TRBJ2-1; 13 bases map to TRBD2. This CDR3 is built from 17 residues. Trimming at V came to 5 bases and at J to 9 bases, leaving 13 bases not matched to a gene. CDR1 and CDR2 from the germline V gene are MNHEY and SMNVEV (reference sequence). The CDR3 loop reads CASSPRRGLAGEAEQFF. The CDR3 DNA reads as TGTGCCAGCAGTCCCCGAAGAGGACTAGCGGGGGAGGCTGAGCAGTTCTTC.

This clone was seen a handful of times. The chain uses TRBV2 and TRBJ1-2, with 8 nucleotides matching TRBD1. CDR1 and CDR2 from the germline V gene are SNHLY and FYNNEI. V shed 6 bases, J shed 2 bases, and the junction held 11 bases outside the gene matches. The CDR3 sequence is 16 residues long. This CDR3 is CASSETWTGINYGYTF. The DNA of the CDR3 is TGTGCCAGCAGCGAGACGTGGACAGGGATAAACTATGGCTACACCTTC.

The chain links TRBV10-2 to TRBJ2-5; 7 bases match TRBD1. V gave up 3 bases and J gave up 2 bases; unmatched junction bases: 9. The CDR3 covers 16 residues. The germline gives CDR1 WSHSY, CDR2 SAAADI. In nucleotides, the CDR3 is TGCGCCAGCAGTGATCCCCCGGGACAGATACAAGAGACCCAGTACTTC. This gives the protein CASSDPPGQIQETQYF.

The rearrangement links TRBV19 to TRBJ2-2; D possibly corresponds to TRBD2 (5 bases). Germline CDR1 is LNHDA and CDR2 is SQIVND (reference sequence). Trimming shortened V by 10 bases and J by 3 bases, and 18 bases separated the two germline ends. The CDR3 has 15 amino acids. The DNA for the CDR3 is TGTGCCACCCAGTTCCCTAGCCGAGACACCGGGGAGCTGTTTTTT. It codes for CATQFPSRDTGELFF. Using reference TRBV19 and TRBJ2-2 for the parts outside the CDR3, the full variable domain is DGGITQSPKYLFRKEGQNVTLSCEQNLNHDAMYWYRQDPGQGLRLIYYSQIVNDFQKGDIAEGYSVSREKKESFPLTVTSAQKNPTAFYLCATQFPSRDTGELFFGEGSRLTVL.

V gene TRBV4-1 combines with J gene TRBJ2-7, with a possible D match to TRBD2 (6 bases). Trimming took off 4 bases at V and 3 bases at J, with 16 bases between the two ends. The CDR3 extends over 15 amino acids. Germline V gene lookup returns CDR1 MGHRA and CDR2 YSYEKL. CDR3 DNA sequence: TGCGCCAGCAGCCTTACGAGGGCGCGGGGCTACGAGCAGTACTTC. This encodes CASSLTRARGYEQYF.

This chain uses TRBV28 with TRBJ2-7, with D tentatively TRBD2 (7 bases). Germline values: CDR1 MDHEN, CDR2 SYDVKM. Trimming cost V 5 bases and J 4 bases, with 15 bases left between them. This CDR3 has 14 amino acids. The CDR3 coding sequence is TGTGCCAGCAGTACCCCGGGGGGCTCTTACGAGCAGTACTTC. It codes for CASSTPGGSYEQYF.

CDR3 in amino acids: CASSVDYRGETQYF. DNA for the CDR3: TGTGCCAGCAGCGTTGATTACAGGGGTGAGACCCAGTACTTC. V usage is TRBV5-4 and J usage is TRBJ2-5; the match to TRBD1 covers 7 bases. Looked up from germline, CDR1 is SGHNT and CDR2 is YYREEE (reference sequence). J gave up 5 bases and V 4 bases, and 8 bases lay outside the gene matches. This CDR3 is built from 14 residues.

This sequence joins TRBV12-5 and TRBJ2-7, with D tentatively TRBD2 (6 bases). The CDR3 covers 16 residues. Trimming left V 6 bases short and J 0 bases short, with 18 bases between. Germline CDR1 and CDR2: LGHNT and FRNRAP. CDR3 DNA: TGTGCTAGTGGCCGGAATCCCCTCGGGGGCTCCTACGAGCAGTACTTC. This sequence encodes CASGRNPLGGSYEQYF.

This clone was detected only once. The chain has TRBV7-2 and TRBJ2-2; no clear D gene. Germline V gene data show CDR1 as SGHTA and CDR2 as FQGNSA. CDR3 length equals 14 residues. V lost 4 bases to trimming and J lost 1 base, with 7 bases between them. CDR3 in amino acids: CASSSYRNTGELFF. Written as DNA, the CDR3 is TGTGCCAGCAGCTCCTACAGGAACACCGGGGAGCTGTTTTTT.

The rearrangement joins TRBV4-2 to TRBJ2-5; 12 nucleotides agree with TRBD2. The CDR3 runs 17 residues. Germline V CDR1 and CDR2: LGHNA, YNFKEQ. The V segment lost 1 base and the J segment 4 bases; nucleotides outside the gene matches: 7. The CDR3 DNA reads as TGTGCCAGCAGCCAAGCGCTGGGACTAGCGGGTGGAGAGACCCAGTACTTC. It is translated as CASSQALGLAGGETQYF.

V gene TRBV9 combines with J gene TRBJ2-1; no firm D call. V lost 4 bases, J lost 3 bases, and 14 bases lay in between. Germline V gene data show CDR1 as SGDLS and CDR2 as YYNGEE. The CDR3 is made up of 15 amino acids. This chain's CDR3 is CASSPLPQFYNEQFF. CDR3 nucleotides: TGTGCCAGCAGCCCTCTCCCCCAGTTCTACAATGAGCAGTTCTTC. Full variable domain (missing parts from reference TRBV9 and TRBJ2-1): DSGVTQTPKHLITATGQRVTLRCSPRSGDLSVYWYQQSLDQGLQFLIQYYNGEERAKGNILERFSAQQFPDLHSELNLSSLELGDSALYFCASSPLPQFYNEQFFGPGTRLTVL.

The gene calls are TRBV2 and TRBJ2-5; TRBD2 aligns across 12 bases. The DNA end is more similar to TRBJ2-7, so the J call may be wrong. Germline CDR1 is SNHLY and CDR2 is FYNNEI. The CDR3 is 18 amino acids. This chain's CDR3 is CASSDPGTSGLYTYEQYF. In DNA form, the CDR3 reads TGTGCCAGCAGTGACCCCGGGACTAGCGGGCTCTATACCTACGAGCAGTACTTC.

This chain connects TRBV30 to TRBJ2-2, with D possibly TRBD1 on 6 matching bases. Trimming left V 3 bases short and J 4 bases short, with 9 bases between. Germline assignment: CDR1 GTSNPN and CDR2 SVGIG (reference sequence). The CDR3 runs 13 residues. The CDR3 here is CAWRTGFTGELFF. CDR3 in DNA: TGTGCCTGGAGAACAGGGTTCACCGGGGAGCTGTTTTTT.

The CDR3 here is CASRTGGSEQYF. The CDR3 DNA sequence: TGTGCCAGCAGGACAGGGGGCTCCGAGCAGTACTTC. The chain joins TRBV28 to TRBJ2-7; 10 bases align to TRBD1. CDR1 MDHEN and CDR2 SYDVKM come from the germline V gene. After removal of 6 bases from V and 6 bases from J, the junction contained 2 bases not matched to a gene. There are 12 residues in the CDR3. Filled out from reference TRBV28 and TRBJ2-7, the complete variable domain reads DVKVTQSSRYLVKRTGEKVFLECVQDMDHENMFWYRQDPGLGLRLIYFSYDVKMKEKGDIPEGYSVSREKKERFSLILESASTNQTSMYLCASRTGGSEQYFGPGTRLTVT.

This sequence joins TRBV27 and TRBJ2-3; possible D gene TRBD2, 5 bases. V lost 0 bases, J lost 0 bases, and 10 bases lay in between. Germline assignment: CDR1 MNHEY and CDR2 SMNVEV (reference sequence). The CDR3 spans 16 residues. The CDR3 region has the DNA TGTGCCAGCAGTTTATCCCGGGGTATTAGCACAGATACGCAGTATTTT. It translates to CASSLSRGISTDTQYF.

The chain uses TRBV2 and TRBJ2-1; D is perhaps TRBD1 (5 bases). The CDR3 runs 13 residues. Germline CDR1 is SNHLY and CDR2 is FYNNEI. V lost 2 bases and J lost 15, with 17 bases in between. For the CDR3, the DNA is TGTGCCAGCAGTGAACTTGAAAGGGGCAATTGGTTCTTC. Residues: CASSELERGNWFF.

The CDR3 loop is CASSSSRTAETQYF. The CDR3, as DNA: TGTGCCAGCAGTTCGTCCCGGACAGCAGAGACCCAGTACTTC. J is TRBJ2-5 and V is TRBV28; weak D call: TRBD1 (6 bases). Germline values: CDR1 MDHEN, CDR2 SYDVKM. The ends were cut back, 4 bases at V and 4 bases at J, with 13 bases in the middle. The CDR3 runs to 14 residues.

The chain links TRBV19 to TRBJ2-1, with a weak D call TRBD1 (6 bases). Germline V CDR1 and CDR2: LNHDA, SQIVND (reference sequence). The CDR3 spans 15 residues. Trimming left V 8 bases short and J 1 base short, with 15 bases between. Here the CDR3 DNA reads TGTGCCAGTTCTCCTTGGCAGGGGTCCTACAATGAGCAGTTCTTC. Translating gives CASSPWQGSYNEQFF.

The chain combines TRBV5-1 with TRBJ2-5, with a weak D call TRBD2 (6 bases). In germline, CDR1 is SGHRS, CDR2 YFSETQ. The CDR3 contains 13 residues. The germline V and J ends were trimmed by 7 bases and 1 base, with 11 bases remaining between them. CDR3 nucleotides: TGCGCCAGCGGGGGAGGCCCCCAAGAGACCCAGTACTTC. It is translated as CASGGGPQETQYF.

The DNA of the CDR3 is TGTGCCAGCAGCCCCAGTCCCGCTCGGGGACCCCTCCACTTT. Protein sequence: CASSPSPARGPLHF. The chain carries TRBV13 and TRBJ1-6; D is ambiguous. CDR3 length equals 14 residues. V lost 5 bases and J 12 bases, leaving 17 bases between the germline ends. Germline V gene sequence: CDR1 PRHDT, CDR2 FYEKMQ (reference sequence).

The rearrangement uses TRBV18 and TRBJ1-6; tentative D call: TRBD1 (6 bases). The germline CDR1 and CDR2 sequences are KGHSH and LQKENI. The V end was cut by 3 bases, the J end by 7 bases, with 7 bases between. The CDR3 consists of 13 residues. CDR3 DNA: TGTGCCAGCTCACCGGACAGAAATTCACCCCTCCACTTT. It codes for CASSPDRNSPLHF.

The chain uses TRBV7-2 and TRBJ1-6; 8 bases match TRBD1. The CDR3 covers 15 residues. V dropped 1 base and J dropped 10; count of bases not matched to a gene: 6. Germline lookup yields CDR1 SGHTA and CDR2 FQGNSA. The CDR3 reads CASSLGPGGLSPLHF. The DNA for the CDR3 is TGTGCCAGCAGCTTAGGTCCAGGGGGCCTGTCACCCCTCCACTTT.

Here the CDR3 reads CASNPGTGVSYEQYF. For the CDR3, the DNA is TGCGCCAGCAACCCCGGGACAGGGGTCTCCTACGAGCAGTACTTC. J is TRBJ2-7 and V is TRBV4-3, with TRBD1 matching 10 bases. V trimming: 7 bases; J trimming: 0 bases; junction bases outside the gene matches: 6. The germline CDR1 and CDR2 sequences are LGHNA and YSLEER. The CDR3 extends over 15 amino acids.